This T cell receptor (beta chain) is from a study of control samples from healthy donors and cancer patients. Measured with immunoSEQ multiplex PCR; TCRdb has only the in-frame clones, and not every one. The sample holds about 150,000 clones; more than 85% are singletons and the top ten take more than 5%. CDR1 SGHTA and CDR2 FQGNSA come from the germline V gene. The V and J ends lost 4 bases and 6 bases, in that order; junction bases with no gene match: 22. This CDR3 spans 19 amino acids. The chain links TRBV7-2 to TRBJ2-7; 9 positions agree with TRBD2. Sequences were obtained from blood. This TCR was sampled from a man aged 18 to 30 in good health. CDR3 residues: CASSSQSGGITVGNIEQYF. The CDR3 DNA is TGTGCCAGCAGCTCACAGAGCGGGGGGATTACCGTGGGTAATATCGAGCAGTACTTC.